This T cell receptor beta chain was identified during a study of T cells in Graves' hyperthyroidism and ophthalmopathy. About the research overall: Peripheral blood sampling occurred at initial diagnosis, before any treatment. Study results and caveats: Most clonotypes expanded in the thyroid (above 0.001) were also present in blood.

Regions amplified from RNA transcripts were the TCR beta CDR3 regions. HTBI primers were the set used in a first-round RT-PCR of the TCR CDR3. One entry per CDR3 protein, called by TCRdb with MiXCR from the multiplex PCR reads. Found here are 350,000 to 400,000 distinct CDR3 sequences, 11% to 15% of them singletons; the top ten hold approximately 10%. This CDR3 is built from 16 residues. Per germline, CDR1 SGHNT and CDR2 YENEEA. This clonotype has ten or more counts. Its cognate antigen is unknown. Mismatch with germline at one junction end may stem from a read error. The sample comprised blood. The rearrangement uses TRBV11-3 and TRBJ2-3, with TRBD2 identical over 8 bases. This TCR derives from a woman in her sixties or seventies with Graves' hyperthyroidism. DNA of the CDR3: TGTGCCAGCAGCCTAGAGCGGGGGCCAGGCACAGATACGCAGTATTTT. Translated, it gives CASSLERGPGTDTQYF.